This TCR beta chain was identified in a study of OX40 agonist ivuxolimab in advanced cancers. Produced via immunoSEQ multiplex PCR; TCRdb's table is partial and in-frame only. The sample carries 50,000 to 70,000 clones, over 70% recorded once. Remarks on this clone: Antigen unknown.

Study outcomes and limitations: There was clonal expansion of CD4+ and CD8+ blood T cells by week 6 at 0.1 to 3.0 mg/kg.

This CDR3 contains 15 residues. Trimming removed 3 bases from V and 8 bases from J, with 19 bases in between. CDR1 and CDR2 (germline): SNHLY, FYNNEI. The receptor's source is an adult with an advanced solid tumor such as melanoma, head and neck, liver or kidney cancer. Sample: CD4+ or CD8+ T cells sorted from blood, taken in a trial of the OX40 agonist ivuxolimab. The chain carries TRBV2 and TRBJ1-2; D gene uncertain. Here the CDR3 DNA reads TGTGCCAGCAGTGAGGCGGCAGGTCCTACCAGGGGCTACACCTTC. Encoded protein: CASSEAAGPTRGYTF.